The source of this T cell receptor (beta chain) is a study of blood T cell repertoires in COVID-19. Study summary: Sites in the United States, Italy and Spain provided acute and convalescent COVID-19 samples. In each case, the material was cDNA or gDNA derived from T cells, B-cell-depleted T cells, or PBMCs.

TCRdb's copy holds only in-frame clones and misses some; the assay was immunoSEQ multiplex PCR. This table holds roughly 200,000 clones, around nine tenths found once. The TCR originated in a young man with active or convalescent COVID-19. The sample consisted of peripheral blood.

DNA of the CDR3: TGTGCCAGCAGTCGACAGAACCCTCACACAGATACGCAGTATTTT. Its protein is CASSRQNPHTDTQYF. J is TRBJ2-3 and V is TRBV2; tentative D call: TRBD1 (5 bases). The germline V gene encodes CDR1 SNHLY and CDR2 FYNNEI. V gave up 5 bases and J gave up 2 bases, with 14 bases separating them. This CDR3 is built from 15 residues.